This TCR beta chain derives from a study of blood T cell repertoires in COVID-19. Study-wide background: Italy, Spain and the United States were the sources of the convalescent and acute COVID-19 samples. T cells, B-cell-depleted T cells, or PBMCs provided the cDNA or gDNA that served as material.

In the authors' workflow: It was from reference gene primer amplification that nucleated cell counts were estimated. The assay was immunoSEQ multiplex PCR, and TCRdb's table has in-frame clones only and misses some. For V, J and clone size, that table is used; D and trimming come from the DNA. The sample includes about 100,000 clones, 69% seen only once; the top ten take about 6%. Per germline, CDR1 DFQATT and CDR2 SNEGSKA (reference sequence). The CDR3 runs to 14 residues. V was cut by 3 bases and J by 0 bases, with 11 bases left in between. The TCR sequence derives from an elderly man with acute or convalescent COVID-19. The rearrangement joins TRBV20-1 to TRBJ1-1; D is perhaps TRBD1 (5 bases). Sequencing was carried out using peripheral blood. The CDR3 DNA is TGCAGTGCTAGTGCCGGGGGACTGAACACTGAAGCTTTCTTT. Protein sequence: CSASAGGLNTEAFF.